These 32 T cell receptor beta chains were sequenced from one sample in a study of cytomegalovirus exposure and HLA in healthy donors. The PCR ran on 60 Vbeta and 13 Jbeta primers. TCRdb's table, derived via immunoSEQ multiplex PCR, lists solely in-frame clones and lacks some. The table lists around 180,000 clones, about 90% of them singletons. The sequencing sample was made of PBMCs. Source of these receptors: a girl in the first two years of life in good health and CMV-seronegative.

The chain is built from TRBV5-1 and TRBJ2-2; 9 bases map to TRBD1. The V segment lost 3 bases and the J segment 5 bases; nucleotides outside the gene matches: 8. The length of the CDR3 is 16 residues. CDR1 and CDR2 from the germline V gene are SGHRS and YFSETQ. This CDR3 is CASSSQDRGPTGELFF. CDR3 coding DNA: TGCGCCAGCAGCTCACAGGACAGGGGACCGACCGGGGAGCTGTTTTTT.

V and J are TRBV6-1 and TRBJ1-3; tentatively, D is TRBD1 (5 bases). Between the trimmed V and J ends, which lost 6 bases and 2 bases, there was a span of 14 bases. The CDR3 contains 15 residues. Germline loops: CDR1 MNHNS, CDR2 SASEGT. CDR3 protein: CASSLQAGPGNTIYF. CDR3 DNA: TGTGCCAGCAGCCTACAGGCAGGGCCTGGAAACACCATATATTTT.

This clone was recorded only once. The rearrangement uses TRBV7-3 and TRBJ2-3, with D perhaps TRBD2 (5 bases). The CDR3 is made up of 15 amino acids. Germline CDR1 is SGHTA and CDR2 is FQGTGA. With 4 bases removed from V and 4 bases from J, the gap between germline ends came to 15 bases. CDR3 DNA: TGTGCCAGCAGCTCTAGAGGGCCCGCCCCAGATACGCAGTATTTT. It encodes CASSSRGPAPDTQYF.

V and J are TRBV29-1 and TRBJ2-1, with 8 bases aligning to TRBD2. Losses at the gene ends were 0 bases for V and 3 bases for J; bases not matched to a gene: 7. The CDR3 covers 16 residues. Germline CDR1 reads SQVTM; CDR2 reads ANQGSEA. The chain's CDR3 is CSVEDLLAGCYNEQFF. The CDR3 region has the DNA TGCAGCGTTGAAGATCTGCTAGCGGGTTGCTACAATGAGCAGTTCTTC.

The chain employs TRBV19 and TRBJ1-1, with D maybe TRBD1 (6 bases). The V gene's germline CDR1 is LNHDA and CDR2 SQIVND (reference sequence). Trimming took 1 base from V and 5 from J, leaving 14 bases between them. The CDR3 contains 15 residues. The CDR3 reads CASSIGRGAWTEAFF. The CDR3 DNA reads TGTGCCAGTAGTATAGGGCGGGGGGCTTGGACTGAAGCTTTCTTT.

In regard to this clone: Within the sample, other DNA sequences also encode this same CDR3. The CDR3 DNA sequence: TGCAGCGTTGACGGGACTAACCCCTACGAGCAGTACTTC. As protein: CSVDGTNPYEQYF. The gene calls are TRBV29-1 and TRBJ2-7; 7 bases align to TRBD2. V lost 3 bases to trimming and J lost 2 bases; unmatched junction nucleotides: 4. The CDR3 runs 13 residues. Germline loops: CDR1 SQVTM, CDR2 ANQGSEA.

The chain combines TRBV5-1 with TRBJ1-1, with a possible D match to TRBD1 (6 bases). Germline V gives CDR1 SGHRS, CDR2 YFSETQ. Trimming removed 0 bases at V and 5 bases at J, with 8 bases between. This CDR3 is built from 13 residues. The CDR3 loop is CASSLEGGTEAFF. The CDR3 DNA reads as TGCGCCAGCAGCTTGGAAGGGGGAACTGAAGCTTTCTTT.

This chain joins TRBV4-3 and TRBJ2-2, with a weak D call TRBD1 (6 bases). Germline V gene lookup returns CDR1 LGHNA and CDR2 YSLEER. Trimming left V 3 bases short and J 3 bases short, with 8 bases between. This CDR3 comprises 14 residues. The chain's CDR3 is CASSQQGHTGELFF. CDR3 sequence (DNA): TGCGCCAGCAGCCAGCAGGGGCACACCGGGGAGCTGTTTTTT.

The chain combines TRBV7-8 with TRBJ1-1, with 7 bases that match TRBD1. In germline, CDR1 is SGHVS, CDR2 FQNEAQ. The CDR3 length is 15 residues. With V trimmed by 2 bases and J by 2 bases, 5 bases remained unmatched. CDR3 protein: CASSLIEGANTEAFF. The CDR3 DNA reads as TGTGCCAGCAGCTTAATAGAGGGGGCAAACACTGAAGCTTTCTTT. The whole variable domain, remainder taken from reference TRBV7-8 and TRBJ1-1, is GAGVSQSPRYKVAKRGQDVALRCDPISGHVSLFWYQQALGQGPEFLTYFQNEAQLDKSGLPSDRFFAERPEGSVSTLKIQRTQQEDSAVYLCASSLIEGANTEAFFGQGTRLTVV.

This chain joins TRBV4-1 and TRBJ2-1; 7 bases fit TRBD1. With 2 bases clipped from V and 9 bases from J, the junction kept 7 bases outside the gene matches. The CDR3 has 14 residues. CDR1 is MGHRA, CDR2 YSYEKL, per germline. The DNA of the CDR3 is TGCGCCAGCAGCCAACGACAGGGCCAGGCTGAGCAGTTCTTC. Its protein product is CASSQRQGQAEQFF.

The V call is TRBV4-3, the J call TRBJ2-5; TRBD1 agrees at 7 bases. J lost 0 bases, V lost 1 base, and 8 bases had no gene match. Germline loops: CDR1 LGHNA, CDR2 YSLEER. The CDR3 totals 17 residues. The CDR3 sequence: CASSQGVRGQYQETQYF. The CDR3 region has the DNA TGCGCCAGCAGCCAAGGGGTTAGGGGACAGTACCAAGAGACCCAGTACTTC.

This rearrangement joins TRBV5-1 to TRBJ1-4; D perhaps matches TRBD1 (6 bases). V lost 1 base to trimming and J lost 7 bases, with 8 bases between them. This CDR3 region has 13 residues. Germline V gene sequence: CDR1 SGHRS, CDR2 YFSETQ. The CDR3 here is CASSLTGTEKLFF. The CDR3 DNA reads TGCGCCAGCAGCTTGACAGGGACTGAAAAACTGTTTTTT.

CDR3: CASSLLQGLGEKLFF. In DNA, the CDR3 is TGTGCCAGCAGCCTACTCCAGGGGCTCGGGGAAAAACTGTTTTTT. This chain connects TRBV21-1 to TRBJ1-4; the table's D call TRBD1 went unverified against the DNA. TRBV21-1 is an annotated pseudogene. CDR3 size: 15 residues.

This clone was detected only a few times. This sequence joins TRBV19 and TRBJ2-6; a possible D gene is TRBD1 (6 bases). Trimming removed 0 bases at V and 2 bases at J, with 11 bases between. The CDR3 consists of 17 residues. Germline V gives CDR1 LNHDA, CDR2 SQIVND (reference sequence). CDR3 region: CASSIDRPGAGANVLTF. The CDR3 region has the DNA TGTGCCAGTAGTATAGACAGACCAGGGGCTGGGGCCAACGTCCTGACTTTC.

The V gene is TRBV4-2, the J gene TRBJ2-1; 7 nucleotides agree with TRBD2. V lost 0 bases to trimming and J lost 2 bases; unmatched junction nucleotides: 4. The germline V gene encodes CDR1 LGHNA and CDR2 YNFKEQ. CDR3 size: 16 residues. The DNA of the CDR3 is TGTGCCAGCAGCCAAGATGCCCGGGGGGCCTACAATGAGCAGTTCTTC. Its protein product is CASSQDARGAYNEQFF.

The V and J genes are TRBV6-5 and TRBJ2-3, with 9 positions matching TRBD2. CDR1 is MNHEY and CDR2 is SVGAGI in the germline V gene. CDR3 length: 16 amino acids. J was trimmed by 5 bases and V by 0 bases; bases with no gene match: 6. CDR3 DNA sequence: TGTGCCAGCAGTTACTCTGGCGGGGGGGCCTTAGATACGCAGTATTTT. Protein: CASSYSGGGALDTQYF.

This chain joins TRBV25-1 and TRBJ2-1; D call uncertain. The germline gives CDR1 MGHDK, CDR2 SYGVNS. There are 10 residues in the CDR3. V was trimmed by 2 bases and J by 10 bases, leaving 3 bases between them. The CDR3 here is CASSEGEQFF. The CDR3 nucleotides read TGTGCCAGCAGTGAAGGCGAGCAGTTCTTC.

The chain links TRBV5-8 to TRBJ2-7; possible D gene TRBD2, 5 bases. CDR3 length: 14 amino acids. Germline CDR1 SGHTS, CDR2 YDEGEE. V was shortened by 2 bases and J by 3 bases, with 12 bases between the two germline ends. The CDR3 coding sequence is TGTGCCAGCAGCTTCAGACTACCACTCTACGAGCAGTACTTC. Translating it yields CASSFRLPLYEQYF.

The chain employs TRBV5-1 and TRBJ1-5, with a possible D match to TRBD1 (6 bases). Germline CDR1 and CDR2: SGHRS and YFSETQ. The CDR3 sequence is 14 residues long. V lost 0 bases, J lost 7 bases, and 11 bases lay in between. CDR3 region: CASSLGSGDQPQHF. For the CDR3, the DNA is TGCGCCAGCAGCTTGGGCTCAGGGGACCAGCCCCAGCATTTT.

In DNA, the CDR3 is TGTGCCAGCAGCCAAGAAAGTCTAGCGAAAAATGAGCAGTTCTTC. Protein product: CASSQESLAKNEQFF. This chain links TRBV4-2 with TRBJ2-1; D might be TRBD2 (6 bases). V was clipped by 0 bases and J by 7 bases, with 13 bases between them. Per the germline V gene, CDR1 is LGHNA and CDR2 is YNFKEQ. CDR3 length: 15 amino acids.

The DNA for the CDR3 is TGCGCCAGCAGCTTGGACAGGACCGGGGAGCTGTTTTTT. Encoded protein: CASSLDRTGELFF. The chain employs TRBV5-1 and TRBJ2-2; possibly TRBD1 for D (5 bases). Per germline, CDR1 SGHRS and CDR2 YFSETQ. The CDR3 runs 13 residues. Trimming took off 0 bases at V and 5 bases at J, with 5 bases between the two ends. Looking up the rest from reference TRBV5-1 and TRBJ2-2 gives the full variable domain: KAGVTQTPRYLIKTRGQQVTLSCSPISGHRSVSWYQQTPGQGLQFLFEYFSETQRNKGNFPGRFSGRQFSNSRSEMNVSTLELGDSALYLCASSLDRTGELFFGEGSRLTVL.

This clone showed up just a few times. The rearrangement uses TRBV6-5 and TRBJ2-1; D remains unclear. The CDR3 spans 14 residues. V gave up 0 bases and J gave up 3 bases, with 6 bases separating them. Germline V gene sequence: CDR1 MNHEY, CDR2 SVGAGI. CDR3 in DNA: TGTGCCAGCAGTTACTCTGCTAGCTACAATGAGCAGTTCTTC. This codes for CASSYSASYNEQFF.

The V and J genes are TRBV30 and TRBJ2-2; D is unresolved. Trimming took 0 bases from V and 2 from J, leaving 7 bases between them. Germline V gene data show CDR1 as GTSNPN and CDR2 as SVGIG (reference sequence). The CDR3 has 14 amino acids. The CDR3 loop reads CAWSVHSNTGELFF. CDR3 DNA: TGTGCCTGGAGTGTACACAGCAACACCGGGGAGCTGTTTTTT. Variable domain in full (rest from reference TRBV30 and TRBJ2-2): SQTIHQWPATLVQPVGSPLSLECTVEGTSNPNLYWYRQAAGRGLQLLFYSVGIGQISSEVPQNLSASRPQDRQFILSSKKLLLSDSGFYLCAWSVHSNTGELFFGEGSRLTVL.

The chain combines TRBV2 with TRBJ2-1, with 10 bases identical to TRBD2. The germline CDR1 and CDR2 sequences are SNHLY and FYNNEI. Unmatched junction bases numbered 5, after V lost 4 bases and J lost 8 bases. The length of the CDR3 is 14 residues. The CDR3 spells CASSGSGGGDEQFF. The CDR3 DNA reads as TGTGCCAGCAGTGGGAGCGGGGGGGGCGATGAGCAGTTCTTC.

The gene calls are TRBV6-5 and TRBJ1-1, with TRBD1 as a possible D gene (5 bases). This CDR3 is built from 15 residues. V was shortened by 6 bases and J by 4 bases, with 18 bases between the two germline ends. CDR1 MNHEY and CDR2 SVGAGI come from the germline V gene. In DNA, the CDR3 is TGTGCCAGCAGCCCCGGGGGTCGTTATGGCACTGAAGCTTTCTTT. Its protein is CASSPGGRYGTEAFF.

The V and J genes are TRBV10-3 and TRBJ2-5; 11 bases line up with TRBD2. Germline loops: CDR1 ENHRY, CDR2 SYGVKD. The V and J ends lost 3 bases and 4 bases, in that order; junction bases with no gene match: 1. The CDR3 contains 14 residues. The CDR3 region is CAISDLAGGETQYF. The CDR3 region has the DNA TGTGCCATCAGTGACCTAGCGGGGGGAGAGACCCAGTACTTC.

This clone showed up just once. The V and J genes are TRBV15 and TRBJ1-3, with unresolved D. This CDR3 spans 12 amino acids. The germline gives CDR1 LNHNV, CDR2 YYDKDF (reference sequence). The V and J ends lost 0 bases and 6 bases respectively, with 3 bases between them. The CDR3: CATSRDLNTIYF. Here the CDR3 DNA reads TGTGCCACCAGCAGAGATCTAAACACCATATATTTT.

J is TRBJ2-6 and V is TRBV30; possibly TRBD2 for D (5 bases). The CDR3 is 15 residues long. The V gene's germline CDR1 is GTSNPN and CDR2 SVGIG (reference sequence). The V end was cut by 2 bases, the J end by 0 bases, with 8 bases between. CDR3 residues: CAWSRGSSGANVLTF. For the CDR3, the DNA is TGTGCCTGGAGTCGGGGATCCTCTGGGGCCAACGTCCTGACTTTC.

The DNA for the CDR3 is TGTGCCAGCAGTTACCTGGGAGCAACTAATGAAAAACTGTTTTTT. Protein product: CASSYLGATNEKLFF. This rearrangement joins TRBV6-5 to TRBJ1-4; D is unclear. The CDR3 covers 15 residues. CDR1 is MNHEY, CDR2 SVGAGI, per germline. Trimming stripped 2 bases from V and 0 bases from J, with 7 bases between.

The chain recombines TRBV6-4 with TRBJ1-1, with D possibly being TRBD1 (5 bases). The CDR3 is 12 residues long. Germline V CDR1 and CDR2: MRHNA, SNTAGT. V was shortened by 0 bases and J by 8 bases, with 7 bases between the two germline ends. CDR3 nucleotides: TGTGCCAGCAGTGACTCGGCAGGGGAAGCTTTCTTT. Translation gives CASSDSAGEAFF.

CDR3 DNA: TGTGCCAGCAGCTTGAGCTACAATGAGCAGTTCTTC. It specifies CASSLSYNEQFF. This chain links TRBV13 with TRBJ2-1; D gene uncertain. Germline V lookup: CDR1 PRHDT, CDR2 FYEKMQ (reference sequence). The CDR3 runs 12 residues. The V gene lost 3 bases and the J gene lost 3 bases, with 3 bases spanning the gap.

The gene calls are TRBV13 and TRBJ2-7, with 10 bases identical to TRBD2. CDR1 and CDR2 from the germline V gene are PRHDT and FYEKMQ (reference sequence). After removal of 5 bases from V and 5 bases from J, the junction contained 9 bases not matched to a gene. CDR3 length: 15 residues. The CDR3 sequence is CASSPQAGGNHEQYF. The CDR3 DNA reads as TGTGCCAGCAGCCCACAAGCGGGGGGGAACCACGAGCAGTACTTC.